This paragraph reports one T cell receptor (beta chain). The data derive from a study of blood T cell repertoires in COVID-19. Study-wide background: In each case, the material was cDNA or gDNA derived from T cells, B-cell-depleted T cells, or PBMCs.

Germline V CDR1 and CDR2: LGHDT, YNNKEL (reference sequence). V shed 0 bases and J shed 3 bases, with 15 bases lying between them. The length of the CDR3 is 16 residues. Authors' analysis steps: Quantification of nucleated cells was approximated via reference gene primer amplification. The table came from immunoSEQ multiplex PCR; TCRdb's copy has only in-frame clones and leaves some out. That table furnishes V, J and clone size, whereas the DNA furnished D and trimming. The sample comprises over 150,000 clones, more than 75% of which are singletons, and roughly 1.9% rests with the top ten. The clonotype comes from a man aged 50 to 59 who had recovered from COVID-19. The sample consisted of peripheral blood. The genes are TRBV3-1 (or the pseudogene TRBV3-2) and TRBJ2-7; maybe TRBD2 (5 bases). CDR3 sequence reads: CASSQDIAKGFYEQYF. As DNA, the CDR3 is TGTGCCAGCAGCCAAGATATAGCGAAGGGCTTCTACGAGCAGTACTTC.